Following are 30 T cell receptor beta chains from one sample sequenced in a study of response to subunit inactivated influenza vaccine. TCRdb redid the calling of the RT-PCR reads with MiXCR, one entry per CDR3 protein. The sample contains 590,000 or so distinct CDR3 sequences, 11% to 15% of which appear only once. The sample consisted of PBMCs from blood, taken less than 15 days before vaccination. Receptor source: a man aged 45-65 years who received an inactivated influenza vaccine.

J is TRBJ1-3 and V is TRBV12-3 or TRBV12-4; D uncertain. There are 14 residues in the CDR3. The V end was cut by 3 bases, the J end by 7 bases, with 13 bases between. This CDR3 reads CASSFRPRSNTIYF. As DNA, the CDR3 is TGTGCCAGCAGTTTCCGACCAAGGTCCAACACCATATATTTT.

This clonotype was seen many times. The chain uses TRBV6-2 or TRBV6-3 and TRBJ1-1; D perhaps matches TRBD1 (6 bases). V was shortened by 2 bases and J by 5 bases, with 12 bases between the two germline ends. CDR3 length: 14 residues. Germline lookup yields CDR1 MNHEY and CDR2 SVGEGT. In DNA form, the CDR3 reads TGTGCCAGCAGTTACCGGACAGCCCTTACTGAAGCTTTCTTT. It specifies CASSYRTALTEAFF.

This clonotype was seen only a few times. The V gene is TRBV30, the J gene TRBJ2-7; tentatively, D is TRBD1 (5 bases). V was cut by 4 bases and J by 7 bases, with 17 bases left in between. The CDR3 length is 13 residues. In germline, CDR1 is GTSNPN, CDR2 SVGIG (reference sequence). CDR3 sequence: CAWTRVGAWEQYF. DNA for the CDR3: TGTGCCTGGACCCGAGTAGGGGCGTGGGAGCAGTACTTC.

The chain carries TRBV29-1 and TRBJ2-1; TRBD2 matches 8 bases. The length of the CDR3 is 15 residues. The junction had 13 bases not matched to a gene; V was cut back by 8 bases and J by 4 bases. Germline V gene lookup returns CDR1 SQVTM and CDR2 ANQGSEA. CDR3 sequence (DNA): TGCAGCCTCGGGGGACTAGTTGGCGGTTACAATGAGCAGTTCTTC. Its translation is CSLGGLVGGYNEQFF.

The gene calls are TRBV14 and TRBJ1-1; 12 nucleotides line up with TRBD1. V gave up 4 bases and J gave up 1 base; unmatched junction bases: 7. Germline V gives CDR1 SGHDN, CDR2 FVKESK. This CDR3 is built from 17 residues. As DNA, the CDR3 is TGTGCCAGCAGCCCACTGGGACAGGGGGCCCCGAACACTGAAGCTTTCTTT. This translates into CASSPLGQGAPNTEAFF.

This clonotype turned up a few times. DNA for the CDR3: TGCAGTGCTTACGGGGGGCTCGGGGACGAGCAGTACTTC. It translates to CSAYGGLGDEQYF. The gene calls are TRBV20-1 and TRBJ2-7; D might be TRBD2 (7 bases). CDR1 and CDR2 (germline): DFQATT, SNEGSKA (reference sequence). The length of the CDR3 is 13 residues. Trimming shortened V by 5 bases and J by 5 bases, and 16 bases separated the two germline ends.

There are many counts of this clonotype. The chain couples TRBV20-1 to TRBJ1-6; maybe TRBD1 (5 bases). CDR1 is DFQATT and CDR2 is SNEGSKA in the germline V gene (reference sequence). V was clipped by 2 bases and J by 2 bases, with 19 bases between them. The CDR3 length is 18 residues. The CDR3 bases are TGCAGTGCTAGACCCTATGGGGGACCGCCAGCCTATAATTCACCCCTCCACTTT. Its translation is CSARPYGGPPAYNSPLHF.

The rearrangement joins TRBV20-1 to TRBJ2-7; D is possibly TRBD2 (7 bases). The germline CDR1 and CDR2 sequences are DFQATT and SNEGSKA (reference sequence). The CDR3 has 13 amino acids. The ends were cut back, 5 bases at V and 0 bases at J, with 11 bases in the middle. DNA for the CDR3: TGCAGTGCTGGGGGGGCCAGCTCCTACGAGCAGTACTTC. Residues: CSAGGASSYEQYF.

This clonotype was picked up a small number of times. The chain is built from TRBV18 and TRBJ1-6; D is unclear. Deletions cut 3 bases from V and 3 bases from J, with 9 bases between. This CDR3 region has 15 residues. Germline lookup yields CDR1 KGHSH and CDR2 LQKENI. The CDR3 DNA sequence: TGTGCCAGCTCACCGTTCGTCGACTATAATTCACCCCTCCACTTT. Translated, it gives CASSPFVDYNSPLHF.

This sequence joins TRBV6-5 and TRBJ2-7; TRBD1 matches at 9 bases. The CDR3 is 15 amino acids. J gave up 5 bases and V 1 base, and 6 bases lay outside the gene matches. Germline CDR1 MNHEY, CDR2 SVGAGI. CDR3 bases: TGTGCCAGCAGTTACTTGAGAAACAGGGGGCACGAGCAGTACTTC. Protein: CASSYLRNRGHEQYF.

This clonotype was seen a handful of times. This chain connects TRBV20-1 to TRBJ2-7; TRBD1 is a possible D gene (6 bases). V dropped 6 bases and J dropped 0 bases, with 15 bases sitting between them. In germline, CDR1 is DFQATT, CDR2 SNEGSKA (reference sequence). This CDR3 region has 14 residues. DNA for the CDR3: TGCAGTGCCGAAGACAGGCTGAACTCCTACGAGCAGTACTTC. It codes for CSAEDRLNSYEQYF.

The chain has TRBV29-1 and TRBJ2-5; 7 nucleotides align to TRBD1. The CDR3 runs 12 residues. From germline, CDR1 is SQVTM and CDR2 ANQGSEA. The J segment lost 4 bases and the V segment lost 4 bases, leaving 3 bases of the junction unmatched. The CDR3 is CSVGRGLETQYF. The CDR3 nucleotides are TGCAGCGTTGGAAGGGGGCTAGAGACCCAGTACTTC.

This clonotype was counted at least ten times. This chain uses TRBV27 with TRBJ2-7; 8 bases are shared with TRBD1. Germline assignment: CDR1 MNHEY and CDR2 SMNVEV (reference sequence). Losses at the gene ends were 5 bases for V and 5 bases for J; bases not matched to a gene: 8. This CDR3 spans 14 amino acids. DNA of the CDR3: TGTGCCAGCAGTCTTAATCCGACAGGGGACGAGCAGTACTTC. Its translation is CASSLNPTGDEQYF.

This clonotype was observed a handful of times. The V and J genes are TRBV6-1 and TRBJ2-2; 7 nucleotides agree with TRBD2. J gave up 5 bases and V 7 bases, and 10 bases lay outside the gene matches. Per the germline V gene, CDR1 is MNHNS and CDR2 is SASEGT. The CDR3 extends over 15 amino acids. The CDR3 protein is CASKGGSVGTGELFF. Written as DNA, the CDR3 is TGTGCCAGCAAGGGAGGGTCTGTGGGGACCGGGGAGCTGTTTTTT.

This chain joins TRBV6-5 and TRBJ2-3, with a possible D match to TRBD1 (6 bases). Trimming removed 2 bases at V and 2 bases at J, with 14 bases between. The CDR3 spans 16 residues. Germline V lookup: CDR1 MNHEY, CDR2 SVGAGI. CDR3 DNA: TGTGCCAGCAGTTACCGGGACAATCTTCTCACAGATACGCAGTATTTT. The encoded protein is CASSYRDNLLTDTQYF.

The genes are TRBV20-1 and TRBJ2-1, with D unclear. The CDR3 is 14 residues long. Germline loops: CDR1 DFQATT, CDR2 SNEGSKA (reference sequence). V was cut by 3 bases and J by 5 bases, with 14 bases left in between. For the CDR3, the DNA is TGCAGTGCTAGTCTGGCGGAAGGGAACAATGAGCAGTTCTTC. The encoded protein is CSASLAEGNNEQFF.

At least ten counts were recorded for this clonotype. The rearrangement uses TRBV20-1 and TRBJ2-1; 7 bases map to TRBD2. The CDR3 is 13 residues long. Germline V lookup: CDR1 DFQATT, CDR2 SNEGSKA (reference sequence). V lost 3 bases, J lost 2 bases, and 1 base stayed unmatched. The chain's CDR3 is CSASAGAYNEQFF. The CDR3 DNA reads as TGCAGTGCTAGTGCGGGAGCCTACAATGAGCAGTTCTTC.

This clonotype has only a few counts. The rearrangement links TRBV7-8 to TRBJ1-3, with D perhaps matching TRBD1 (6 bases). This CDR3 region has 16 residues. With 4 bases removed from V and 0 bases from J, the gap between germline ends came to 13 bases. The germline gives CDR1 SGHVS, CDR2 FQNEAQ. The CDR3 DNA reads TGTGCCAGCAGCTCCTCCGGGACATCCTCTGGAAACACCATATATTTT. Amino acid sequence: CASSSSGTSSGNTIYF. Drawing the rest from reference TRBV7-8 and TRBJ1-3, the complete variable domain is GAGVSQSPRYKVAKRGQDVALRCDPISGHVSLFWYQQALGQGPEFLTYFQNEAQLDKSGLPSDRFFAERPEGSVSTLKIQRTQQEDSAVYLCASSSSGTSSGNTIYFGEGSWLTVV.

This clonotype has a handful of counts. The rearrangement uses TRBV5-1 and TRBJ2-1, with TRBD2 matching 9 bases. After removal of 7 bases from V and 4 bases from J, the junction contained 9 bases not matched to a gene. Germline values: CDR1 SGHRS, CDR2 YFSETQ. CDR3 length: 15 residues. DNA for the CDR3: TGCGCCAGCGGCAAGGCGGGAGGGAGTTACAATGAGCAGTTCTTC. Encoded protein: CASGKAGGSYNEQFF. Full variable domain (rest looked up from reference TRBV5-1 and TRBJ2-1): KAGVTQTPRYLIKTRGQQVTLSCSPISGHRSVSWYQQTPGQGLQFLFEYFSETQRNKGNFPGRFSGRQFSNSRSEMNVSTLELGDSALYLCASGKAGGSYNEQFFGPGTRLTVL.

This clonotype was picked up many times. The chain links TRBV29-1 to TRBJ1-5; D possibly corresponds to TRBD1 (6 bases). V dropped 3 bases and J dropped 6 bases, with 9 bases sitting between them. The germline CDR1 and CDR2 sequences are SQVTM and ANQGSEA. This CDR3 is built from 12 residues. The CDR3 reads CSVEGGGQPQHF. CDR3 DNA: TGCAGCGTTGAGGGAGGGGGTCAGCCCCAGCATTTT.

This clonotype was detected a few times. The rearrangement joins TRBV19 to TRBJ2-1; 9 bases are shared with TRBD1. CDR1 and CDR2 from the germline V gene are LNHDA and SQIVND (reference sequence). The CDR3 is made up of 16 amino acids. Trimming at V came to 5 bases and at J to 8 bases, leaving 13 bases not matched to a gene. The CDR3 protein is CASSYRDREFNDEQFF. CDR3 sequence (DNA): TGTGCCAGTAGTTACCGGGACAGGGAGTTCAACGATGAGCAGTTCTTC.

This clonotype was picked up many times. The chain has TRBV7-8 and TRBJ2-1, with D uncertain. The CDR3 length is 15 residues. Deletions cut 5 bases from V and 0 bases from J, with 11 bases between. Germline V gene data show CDR1 as SGHVS and CDR2 as FQNEAQ. CDR3 sequence reads: CASSPDTRSYNEQFF. The CDR3 DNA sequence: TGTGCCAGCAGCCCTGATACACGCTCCTACAATGAGCAGTTCTTC.

The chain combines TRBV7-6 with TRBJ2-2; 10 bases match TRBD1. With V trimmed by 5 bases and J by 4 bases, 10 bases remained unmatched. The CDR3 sequence is 17 residues long. CDR1 SGHVS and CDR2 FNYEAQ come from the germline V gene. The CDR3 bases are TGTGCCAGCAGCCTAGGGGGACAGGGGAGGTTCACCGGGGAGCTGTTTTTT. Translating it yields CASSLGGQGRFTGELFF.

This clonotype was observed a handful of times. The chain joins TRBV6-1 to TRBJ1-1; TRBD1 matches at 7 bases. This CDR3 contains 15 residues. J gave up 1 base and V 5 bases, and 7 bases lay outside the gene matches. Germline V CDR1 and CDR2: MNHNS, SASEGT. CDR3 sequence reads: CASSTGTEGNTEAFF. CDR3 coding DNA: TGTGCCAGCAGTACCGGGACAGAGGGGAACACTGAAGCTTTCTTT.

This clonotype was observed a few times. This chain connects TRBV11-1 to TRBJ2-7; 9 nucleotides line up with TRBD1. CDR1 and CDR2 (germline): SGHAT, FQDESV (reference sequence). The CDR3 runs 14 residues. V shed 5 bases, J shed 1 base, and the junction held 3 bases outside the gene matches. The CDR3 is CASSKDRGSYEQYF. CDR3 bases: TGTGCCAGCAGCAAGGACAGGGGATCCTACGAGCAGTACTTC. The full variable domain, rest sourced from reference TRBV11-1 and TRBJ2-7, is EAEVAQSPRYKITEKSQAVAFWCDPISGHATLYWYRQILGQGPELLVQFQDESVVDDSQLPKDRFSAERLKGVDSTLKIQPAELGDSAMYLCASSKDRGSYEQYFGPGTRLTVT.

The rearrangement links TRBV24-1 to TRBJ2-1, with D perhaps TRBD1 (5 bases). The V end lost 1 base, the J end lost 6 bases, and 18 bases lay between the germline ends. Germline V gene lookup returns CDR1 KGHDR and CDR2 SFDVKD. The CDR3 loop spans 17 amino acids. CDR3 coding DNA: TGTGCCACCAGTGATTTTAGGGGTAGGAATTATCGCAATGAGCAGTTCTTC. Protein sequence: CATSDFRGRNYRNEQFF.

CDR3 protein: CASSLNSGGALGEQFF. The CDR3 DNA reads TGTGCCAGCAGCTTAAATAGCGGGGGGGCTTTGGGTGAGCAGTTCTTC. V usage is TRBV7-2 and J usage is TRBJ2-1, with TRBD2 matching 11 bases. The CDR3 loop spans 16 amino acids. After removal of 2 bases from V and 9 bases from J, the junction contained 9 bases not matched to a gene. The V gene's germline CDR1 is SGHTA and CDR2 FQGNSA.

This clonotype was recorded a few times. The chain carries TRBV6-1 and TRBJ2-5; 10 bases align to TRBD1. CDR1 MNHNS and CDR2 SASEGT come from the germline V gene. This CDR3 is built from 16 residues. The J segment lost 5 bases and the V segment lost 6 bases, leaving 12 bases of the junction unmatched. The CDR3 protein is CASRHTGTGDGETQYF. The CDR3 nucleotides read TGTGCCAGCAGACACACCGGGACAGGGGATGGGGAGACCCAGTACTTC.

V usage is TRBV4-2 and J usage is TRBJ1-1; D perhaps matches TRBD1 (5 bases). The CDR3 has 14 residues. In germline, CDR1 is LGHNA, CDR2 YNFKEQ. V was trimmed by 0 bases and J by 4 bases, leaving 9 bases between them. The CDR3 nucleotides read TGTGCCAGCAGCCAAGATCCTGGGACCACTGAAGCTTTCTTT. It specifies CASSQDPGTTEAFF.

The rearrangement links TRBV29-1 to TRBJ2-7; D is uncertain. The germline CDR1 and CDR2 sequences are SQVTM and ANQGSEA. Trimming shortened V by 4 bases and J by 6 bases, and 10 bases separated the two germline ends. CDR3 length: 11 amino acids. DNA of the CDR3: TGCAGCGTTGGCTCGGTACCCGAGCAGTACTTC. This codes for CSVGSVPEQYF.